Each of the 28 T cell receptor beta chains below was sequenced from the same sample in a study of memory CD4+ T cells and cytomegalovirus serostatus. Clones were read by immunoSEQ multiplex PCR, and TCRdb kept only the in-frame ones, dropping some. The sample carries about 67,000 clones, approximately 80% recorded once. The sort gate was single viable CD3+CD4+CD8-CD45RO+ cells for memory CD4+ T cells. Sequencing was performed on memory CD4+ T cells from blood. Receptors originate from an adult in good health and CMV-seropositive.

The J gene is TRBJ1-3, the V gene TRBV6-6; maybe TRBD1 (6 bases). The CDR3 spans 16 residues. With 3 bases removed from V and 2 bases from J, the gap between germline ends came to 14 bases. Germline CDR1 reads MNHNY; CDR2 reads SVGAGI (reference sequence). CDR3 in amino acids: CASSYHEGVAGNTIYF. The CDR3 bases are TGTGCCAGCAGTTATCACGAGGGGGTAGCTGGAAACACCATATATTTT.

This chain connects TRBV18 to TRBJ1-1; unclear D gene. The CDR3 is made up of 13 amino acids. Germline CDR1 is KGHSH and CDR2 is LQKENI. The V and J ends lost 6 bases and 1 base respectively, with 9 bases between them. The CDR3 coding sequence is TGTGCCAGCTCCCCGTTGGGGAACACTGAAGCTTTCTTT. This translates into CASSPLGNTEAFF.

This clone has more than one count but fewer than ten. The chain combines TRBV5-1 with TRBJ2-7; 9 bases line up with TRBD2. The V and J ends lost 4 bases and 0 bases, in that order; junction bases with no gene match: 2. The CDR3 contains 14 residues. CDR1 and CDR2 from the germline V gene are SGHRS and YFSETQ. For the CDR3, the DNA is TGCGCCAGCAGCATAGCGGGAGACTCCTACGAGCAGTACTTC. Translating it yields CASSIAGDSYEQYF.

The rearrangement links TRBV19 to TRBJ2-3; D perhaps matches TRBD2 (6 bases). Trimming took off 3 bases at V and 6 bases at J, with 13 bases between the two ends. The CDR3 runs to 14 residues. The germline CDR1 and CDR2 sequences are LNHDA and SQIVND (reference sequence). The CDR3 DNA sequence: TGTGCCAGTAGTATTAGTAGCGGAGGGGATACGCAGTATTTT. Its protein product is CASSISSGGDTQYF.

The rearrangement links TRBV19 to TRBJ2-6, with D possibly TRBD1 on 6 matching bases. V was clipped by 2 bases and J by 0 bases, with 8 bases between them. CDR1 and CDR2 (germline): LNHDA, SQIVND (reference sequence). CDR3 length equals 16 residues. The CDR3 DNA sequence: TGTGCCAGTAGTATACAGGGGACCTCTGGGGCCAACGTCCTGACTTTC. Translation: CASSIQGTSGANVLTF.

This chain links TRBV5-7 with TRBJ1-5, with 7 bases aligning to TRBD1. TRBV5-7 is assigned to the ORF class and has an uncertain function. With 1 base clipped from V and 5 bases from J, the junction kept 6 bases outside the gene matches. The length of the CDR3 is 15 residues. CDR3 sequence (DNA): TGTGCCAGCAGCTTGAGAGGGGGCGCCGATCAGCCCCAGCATTTT. This encodes CASSLRGGADQPQHF.

The chain is built from TRBV5-1 and TRBJ1-2, with 7 bases identical to TRBD1. V gave up 4 bases and J gave up 4 bases; unmatched junction bases: 7. The CDR3 runs 14 residues. Per the germline V gene, CDR1 is SGHRS and CDR2 is YFSETQ. Here the CDR3 DNA reads TGCGCCAGCAGCCCCCGGGACAGTCCCTATGGCTACACCTTC. This translates into CASSPRDSPYGYTF.

The chain carries TRBV19 and TRBJ1-5; no definite D call. V dropped 2 bases and J dropped 5 bases, with 4 bases sitting between them. The CDR3 consists of 12 residues. The germline V gene has CDR1 LNHDA and CDR2 SQIVND (reference sequence). CDR3 region: CASSIRDQPQHF. In DNA, the CDR3 is TGTGCCAGTAGTATACGGGATCAGCCCCAGCATTTT.

The chain recombines TRBV5-6 with TRBJ2-7, with a possible D match to TRBD2 (6 bases). This CDR3 comprises 14 residues. Germline CDR1 reads SGHDT; CDR2 reads YYEEEE. V was clipped by 4 bases and J by 3 bases, with 14 bases between them. CDR3 sequence: CASSQSGFNYEQYF. For the CDR3, the DNA is TGTGCCAGCAGCCAGAGCGGGTTCAACTACGAGCAGTACTTC.

The J gene is TRBJ1-3, the V gene TRBV6-5, with D unresolved. The CDR3 runs 14 residues. Trimming took 6 bases from V and 3 from J, leaving 12 bases between them. The germline V gene has CDR1 MNHEY and CDR2 SVGAGI. The CDR3 here is CASSSGRGGNTIYF. Here the CDR3 DNA reads TGTGCCAGCAGCTCAGGTCGGGGTGGAAACACCATATATTTT.

This sequence joins TRBV5-1 and TRBJ2-2; D is unclear. Germline values: CDR1 SGHRS, CDR2 YFSETQ. Trimming shortened V by 2 bases and J by 3 bases, and 5 bases separated the two germline ends. This CDR3 region has 13 residues. The CDR3 loop is CASSFYDTGELFF. The CDR3 DNA is TGCGCCAGCAGCTTTTACGACACCGGGGAGCTGTTTTTT.

J is TRBJ2-2 and V is TRBV6-5; D may correspond to TRBD1 or TRBD2 (5 bases each). The CDR3 extends over 12 amino acids. The germline CDR1 and CDR2 sequences are MNHEY and SVGAGI. The V end was cut by 5 bases, the J end by 8 bases, with 9 bases between. The CDR3 DNA follows: TGTGCCAGCAGTCCTGGGGGAGGGGAGCTGTTTTTT. Amino acid sequence: CASSPGGGELFF.

This chain connects TRBV7-2 to TRBJ1-1; no firm D call. The germline V gene encodes CDR1 SGHTA and CDR2 FQGNSA. V was shortened by 1 base and J by 11 bases, with 8 bases between the two germline ends. The length of the CDR3 is 11 residues. CDR3 in amino acids: CASSLGGSAFF. CDR3 nucleotide sequence: TGTGCCAGCAGCTTAGGGGGTTCGGCTTTCTTT.

The chain employs TRBV6-5 and TRBJ2-1; 7 nucleotides agree with TRBD1. There are 15 residues in the CDR3. Germline loops: CDR1 MNHEY, CDR2 SVGAGI. V lost 0 bases to trimming and J lost 6 bases; unmatched junction nucleotides: 5. The CDR3 spells CASSYSTGKGNEQFF. In DNA form, the CDR3 reads TGTGCCAGCAGTTACTCGACAGGGAAGGGCAATGAGCAGTTCTTC.

This chain connects TRBV30 to TRBJ1-5; D possibly corresponds to TRBD1 (5 bases). Germline CDR1 reads GTSNPN; CDR2 reads SVGIG (reference sequence). The CDR3 length is 16 residues. V was pared by 2 bases and J by 0 bases, with 14 bases between. CDR3 DNA sequence: TGTGCCTGGAGTCGAGGGGTGCTCTATAGCAATCAGCCCCAGCATTTT. Encoded protein: CAWSRGVLYSNQPQHF. Together with reference TRBV30 and TRBJ1-5, the CDR3 gives the full variable domain: SQTIHQWPATLVQPVGSPLSLECTVEGTSNPNLYWYRQAAGRGLQLLFYSVGIGQISSEVPQNLSASRPQDRQFILSSKKLLLSDSGFYLCAWSRGVLYSNQPQHFGDGTRLSIL.

This clone was observed once. The rearrangement uses TRBV18 and TRBJ1-1, with D perhaps matching TRBD1 (6 bases). Germline V gene lookup returns CDR1 KGHSH and CDR2 LQKENI. The CDR3 is made up of 14 amino acids. V was pared by 3 bases and J by 8 bases, with 16 bases between. Here the CDR3 reads CASSPGGQRQEAFF. CDR3 sequence (DNA): TGTGCCAGCTCACCGGGCGGACAGCGCCAGGAAGCTTTCTTT.

The chain joins TRBV29-1 to TRBJ1-1; D not resolved. Germline V gene lookup returns CDR1 SQVTM and CDR2 ANQGSEA. The CDR3 spans 11 residues. V dropped 4 bases and J dropped 3 bases, with 6 bases sitting between them. The CDR3 is CSVVQYTEAFF. DNA of the CDR3: TGCAGCGTTGTACAGTACACTGAAGCTTTCTTT.

The V call is TRBV7-2, the J call TRBJ2-7, with 7 bases identical to TRBD2. This CDR3 is 17 amino acids long. CDR1 is SGHTA and CDR2 is FQGNSA in the germline V gene. V shed 1 base, J shed 5 bases, and the junction held 14 bases outside the gene matches. The DNA for the CDR3 is TGTGCCAGCAGCTTAGACCCAGCGGGGCCTTCTTTCAACGAGCAGTACTTC. This encodes CASSLDPAGPSFNEQYF.

V is TRBV7-2 and J is TRBJ2-7; no definite D call. CDR3 length: 15 amino acids. Trimming cost V 3 bases and J 0 bases, with 12 bases left between them. Germline V gene sequence: CDR1 SGHTA, CDR2 FQGNSA. CDR3 amino acids: CASSLGPPSSYEQYF. Written as DNA, the CDR3 is TGTGCCAGCAGCTTGGGCCCCCCAAGCTCCTACGAGCAGTACTTC.

This chain's CDR3 is CASSPGGGGANVLTF. CDR3 nucleotides: TGTGCCAGCAGCCCGGGGGGTGGTGGGGCCAACGTCCTGACTTTC. The chain employs TRBV11-3 and TRBJ2-6, with TRBD2 matching over 7 bases. The CDR3 runs 15 residues. The germline V gene has CDR1 SGHNT and CDR2 YENEEA. Losses at the gene ends were 5 bases for V and 3 bases for J; bases not matched to a gene: 4.

The genes are TRBV5-1 and TRBJ1-6; 9 positions match TRBD1. CDR1 is SGHRS, CDR2 YFSETQ, per germline. This CDR3 has 15 amino acids. Trimming at V came to 1 base and at J to 8 bases, leaving 4 bases not matched to a gene. The CDR3 bases are TGCGCCAGCAGCTTGACAGGGGGCGCCCATTCACCCCTCCACTTT. Translating gives CASSLTGGAHSPLHF.

The V gene is TRBV29-1, the J gene TRBJ1-2; TRBD1 agrees at 9 bases. The CDR3 runs 14 residues. The germline CDR1 and CDR2 sequences are SQVTM and ANQGSEA. Trimming at V came to 4 bases and at J to 3 bases, leaving 6 bases not matched to a gene. CDR3 protein: CSVGTTGGDYGYTF. The CDR3 region has the DNA TGCAGCGTTGGCACGACAGGGGGGGACTATGGCTACACCTTC.

V gene TRBV27 combines with J gene TRBJ2-7; perhaps TRBD1 as D (5 bases). The germline CDR1 and CDR2 sequences are MNHEY and SMNVEV (reference sequence). Trimming removed 8 bases from V and 8 bases from J, with 19 bases in between. The CDR3 length is 13 residues. CDR3 nucleotides: TGTGCCAGCTCTGGGGCCGGATTTACGAAGCAGTACTTC. Its translation is CASSGAGFTKQYF.

As concerns this clone: This specimen includes other DNA sequences encoding the same CDR3. The V and J genes are TRBV30 and TRBJ1-5; D ambiguous. The V end lost 0 bases, the J end lost 0 bases, and 9 bases lay between the germline ends. Looked up from germline, CDR1 is GTSNPN and CDR2 is SVGIG (reference sequence). The CDR3 sequence is 15 residues long. Written as DNA, the CDR3 is TGTGCCTGGAGTGTAGGCGGGAATAGCAATCAGCCCCAGCATTTT. Translated: CAWSVGGNSNQPQHF.

The chain links TRBV4-3 to TRBJ1-5; D ambiguous. This CDR3 region has 14 residues. V lost 2 bases to trimming and J lost 5 bases, with 10 bases between them. Germline loops: CDR1 LGHNA, CDR2 YSLEER. CDR3 DNA sequence: TGCGCCAGCAGCCAAACCGCTGGTGATCAGCCCCAGCATTTT. Translating gives CASSQTAGDQPQHF.

V is TRBV10-3 and J is TRBJ2-3; D ambiguous. The CDR3 runs to 12 residues. With 2 bases removed from V and 4 bases from J, the gap between germline ends came to 4 bases. CDR1 and CDR2 from the germline V gene are ENHRY and SYGVKD. The chain's CDR3 is CAISERADTQYF. The CDR3 bases are TGTGCCATCAGTGAGAGGGCAGATACGCAGTATTTT.

Only one count was recorded for this clone. The chain has TRBV12-5 and TRBJ2-3; tentative D call: TRBD1 (6 bases). The V gene's germline CDR1 is LGHNT and CDR2 FRNRAP. This CDR3 contains 15 residues. Trimming pared 4 bases from V and 2 bases from J, leaving 13 bases between. CDR3 in DNA: TGTGCTAGTGGTTCCACAGGGCTCCCCACAGATACGCAGTATTTT. As protein: CASGSTGLPTDTQYF.

This clone occurred a few times. The chain has TRBV10-2 and TRBJ2-1; D is uncertain. V lost 4 bases and J 4 bases, leaving 8 bases between the germline ends. The germline gives CDR1 WSHSY, CDR2 SAAADI. This CDR3 has 13 residues. CDR3 nucleotides: TGCGCCAGCAGTGTCGGCACTTACAATGAGCAGTTCTTC. This gives the protein CASSVGTYNEQFF.